The subject of this entry is one T cell receptor (beta chain). Its antigen is as yet unknown. The CDR3 contains 17 residues. Germline V gene lookup returns CDR1 KGHSH and CDR2 LQKENI. Trimming shortened V by 0 bases and J by 0 bases, and 14 bases separated the two germline ends. Data came from immunoSEQ multiplex PCR; TCRdb stores just in-frame clones and leaves some out. The sample carries several thousand clones, around 81% recorded once. The entry originates in a study of immune evolution from preneoplasia to lung adenocarcinoma. Study findings and constraints: Top clone frequencies peaked in normal lung, apparently declining through invasive adenocarcinoma.

This chain links TRBV18 with TRBJ2-5; weak D call: TRBD2 (6 bases). The receptor was derived from a person aged 45 to 60 with lung adenocarcinoma. The sequencing sample was made of FFPE invasive lung adenocarcinoma tissue. The CDR3: CASSPPAAGPYQETQYF. DNA of the CDR3: TGTGCCAGCTCACCACCAGCCGCGGGGCCGTACCAAGAGACCCAGTACTTC. Combining the CDR3 with reference TRBV18 and TRBJ2-5 gives the whole variable domain NAGVMQNPRHLVRRRGQEARLRCSPMKGHSHVYWYRQLPEEGLKFMVYLQKENIIDESGMPKERFSAEFPKEGPSILRIQQVVRGDSAAYFCASSPPAAGPYQETQYFGPGTRLLVL.